This TCR beta chain comes out of a study of blood T cell repertoires in COVID-19. On the study more broadly: Sites across the United States, Italy and Spain contributed samples from acute and convalescent COVID-19. PBMCs, B-cell-depleted T cells, or T cells were the source of the cDNA or gDNA that made up the material.

The junction had 9 bases not matched to a gene; V was cut back by 5 bases and J by 0 bases. This CDR3 has 16 amino acids. Per the germline V gene, CDR1 is MDHEN and CDR2 is SYDVKM. Authors' data handling: Amplification with reference gene primers provided the estimates of nucleated cell counts. Using immunoSEQ multiplex PCR, the repertoire was profiled, and TCRdb retains in-frame clones only, with some absent. For V, J and clone size, that table is used; D and trimming come from the DNA. The sample holds hundreds of thousands of clones, roughly nine tenths seen once. The chain combines TRBV28 with TRBJ2-7, with TRBD2 matching over 8 bases. The sequence was collected from a woman aged 55 to 70 who had recovered from COVID-19. The sample comprised peripheral blood. This CDR3 is CASSANSGDTSYEQYF. The CDR3 DNA sequence: TGTGCCAGCAGTGCCAATAGCGGGGACACCTCCTACGAGCAGTACTTC.